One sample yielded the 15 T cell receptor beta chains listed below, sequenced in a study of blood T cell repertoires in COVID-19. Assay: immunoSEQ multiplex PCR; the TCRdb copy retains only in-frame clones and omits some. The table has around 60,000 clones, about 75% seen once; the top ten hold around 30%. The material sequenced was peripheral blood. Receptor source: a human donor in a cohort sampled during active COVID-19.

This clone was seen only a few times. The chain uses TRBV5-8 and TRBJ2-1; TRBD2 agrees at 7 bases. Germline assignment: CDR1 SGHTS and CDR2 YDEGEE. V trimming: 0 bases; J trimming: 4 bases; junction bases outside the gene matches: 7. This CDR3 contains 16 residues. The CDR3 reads CASSLGVTSSYNEQFF. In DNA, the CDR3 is TGTGCCAGCAGCTTGGGTGTGACTAGCAGTTACAATGAGCAGTTCTTC.

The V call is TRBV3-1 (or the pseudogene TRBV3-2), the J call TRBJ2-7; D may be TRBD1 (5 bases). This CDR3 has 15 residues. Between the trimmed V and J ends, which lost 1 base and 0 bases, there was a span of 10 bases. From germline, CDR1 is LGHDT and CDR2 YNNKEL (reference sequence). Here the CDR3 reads CASSQVQGPSYEQYF. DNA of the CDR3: TGTGCCAGCAGCCAAGTCCAGGGTCCCTCCTACGAGCAGTACTTC.

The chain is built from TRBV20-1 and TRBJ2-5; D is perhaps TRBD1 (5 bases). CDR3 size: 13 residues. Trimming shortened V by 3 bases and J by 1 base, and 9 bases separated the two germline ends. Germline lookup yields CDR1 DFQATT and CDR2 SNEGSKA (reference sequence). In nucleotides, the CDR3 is TGCAGTGCTAGTTATCAGGGCCAAGAGACCCAGTACTTC. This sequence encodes CSASYQGQETQYF.

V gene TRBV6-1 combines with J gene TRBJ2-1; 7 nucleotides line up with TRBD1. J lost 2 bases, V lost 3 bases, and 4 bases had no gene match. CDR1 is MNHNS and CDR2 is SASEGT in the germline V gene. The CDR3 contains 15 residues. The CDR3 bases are TGTGCCAGCAGTGAGGCAGGGGGAACCTACAATGAGCAGTTCTTC. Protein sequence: CASSEAGGTYNEQFF.

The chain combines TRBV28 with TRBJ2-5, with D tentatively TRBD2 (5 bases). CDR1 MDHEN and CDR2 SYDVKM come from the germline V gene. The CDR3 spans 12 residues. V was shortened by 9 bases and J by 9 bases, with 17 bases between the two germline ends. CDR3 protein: CASSTPPGSQYF. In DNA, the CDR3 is TGTGCCAGTTCGACGCCCCCGGGGTCCCAGTACTTC.

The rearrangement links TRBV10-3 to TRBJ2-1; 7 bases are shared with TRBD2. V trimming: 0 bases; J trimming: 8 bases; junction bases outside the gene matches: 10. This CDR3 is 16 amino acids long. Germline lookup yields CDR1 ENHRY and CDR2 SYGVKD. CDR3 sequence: CAISESTREWGDEQFF. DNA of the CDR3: TGTGCCATCAGTGAGTCGACGCGGGAGTGGGGGGATGAGCAGTTCTTC.

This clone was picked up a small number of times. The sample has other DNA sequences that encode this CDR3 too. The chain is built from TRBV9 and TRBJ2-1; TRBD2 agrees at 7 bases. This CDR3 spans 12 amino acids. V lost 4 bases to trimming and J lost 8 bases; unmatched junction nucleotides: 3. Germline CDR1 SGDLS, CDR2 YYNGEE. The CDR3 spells CASSQGGHEQFF. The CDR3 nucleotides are TGTGCCAGCAGCCAGGGAGGGCATGAGCAGTTCTTC.

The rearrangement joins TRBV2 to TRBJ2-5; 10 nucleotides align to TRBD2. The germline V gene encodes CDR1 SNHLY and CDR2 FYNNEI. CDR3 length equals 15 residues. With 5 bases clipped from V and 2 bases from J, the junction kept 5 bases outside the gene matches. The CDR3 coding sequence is TGTGCCAGCAGTCGACTAGCGGGTCCTCAAGAGACCCAGTACTTC. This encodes CASSRLAGPQETQYF.

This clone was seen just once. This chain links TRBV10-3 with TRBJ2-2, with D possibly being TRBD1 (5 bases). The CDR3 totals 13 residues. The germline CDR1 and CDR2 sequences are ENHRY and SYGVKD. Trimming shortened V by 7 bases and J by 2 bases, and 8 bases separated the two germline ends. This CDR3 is CAITTENTGELFF. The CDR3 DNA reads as TGTGCCATCACGACAGAAAACACCGGGGAGCTGTTTTTT.

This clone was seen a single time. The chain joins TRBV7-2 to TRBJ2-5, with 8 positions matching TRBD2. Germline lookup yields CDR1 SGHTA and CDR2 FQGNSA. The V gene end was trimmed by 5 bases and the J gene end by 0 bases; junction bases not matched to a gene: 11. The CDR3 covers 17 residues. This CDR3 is CASSRARVRGDQETQYF. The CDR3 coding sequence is TGTGCCAGCAGCCGTGCCCGGGTGCGGGGGGACCAAGAGACCCAGTACTTC.

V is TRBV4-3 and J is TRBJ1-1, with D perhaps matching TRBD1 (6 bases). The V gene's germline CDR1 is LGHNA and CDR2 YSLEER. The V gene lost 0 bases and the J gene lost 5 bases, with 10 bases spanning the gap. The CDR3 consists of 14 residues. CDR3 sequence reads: CASSQDRGGTEAFF. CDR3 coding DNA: TGCGCCAGCAGCCAAGATCGAGGGGGAACTGAAGCTTTCTTT.

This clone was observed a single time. CDR3 residues: CASSAALGENTGELFF. The CDR3 DNA sequence: TGTGCCAGCAGTGCAGCTCTAGGGGAAAACACCGGGGAGCTGTTTTTT. V and J are TRBV25-1 and TRBJ2-2; D possibly corresponds to TRBD1 (5 bases). The CDR3 sequence is 16 residues long. Germline V lookup: CDR1 MGHDK, CDR2 SYGVNS. V shed 4 bases and J shed 2 bases, with 14 bases lying between them.

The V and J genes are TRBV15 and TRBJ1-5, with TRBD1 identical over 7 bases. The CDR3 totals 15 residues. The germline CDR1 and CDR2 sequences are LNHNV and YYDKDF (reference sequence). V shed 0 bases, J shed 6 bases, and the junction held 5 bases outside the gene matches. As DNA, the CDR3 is TGTGCCACCAGCAGAGATCGGACAGGTTTTCAGCCCCAGCATTTT. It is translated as CATSRDRTGFQPQHF.

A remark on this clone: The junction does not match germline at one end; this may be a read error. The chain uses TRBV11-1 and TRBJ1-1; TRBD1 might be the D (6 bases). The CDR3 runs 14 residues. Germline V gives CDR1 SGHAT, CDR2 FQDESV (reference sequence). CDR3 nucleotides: TGTGCCAGCAGCCCAGGGGTGGGGAACGCTGAAGCTTTCTTT. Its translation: CASSPGVGNAEAFF.

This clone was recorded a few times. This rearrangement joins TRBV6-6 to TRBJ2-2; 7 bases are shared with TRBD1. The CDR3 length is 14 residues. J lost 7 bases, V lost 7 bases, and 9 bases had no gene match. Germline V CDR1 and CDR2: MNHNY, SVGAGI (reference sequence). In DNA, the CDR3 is TGTGCCAGCAACCTACAGGGGTGGGACGGGGAGCTGTTTTTT. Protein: CASNLQGWDGELFF.